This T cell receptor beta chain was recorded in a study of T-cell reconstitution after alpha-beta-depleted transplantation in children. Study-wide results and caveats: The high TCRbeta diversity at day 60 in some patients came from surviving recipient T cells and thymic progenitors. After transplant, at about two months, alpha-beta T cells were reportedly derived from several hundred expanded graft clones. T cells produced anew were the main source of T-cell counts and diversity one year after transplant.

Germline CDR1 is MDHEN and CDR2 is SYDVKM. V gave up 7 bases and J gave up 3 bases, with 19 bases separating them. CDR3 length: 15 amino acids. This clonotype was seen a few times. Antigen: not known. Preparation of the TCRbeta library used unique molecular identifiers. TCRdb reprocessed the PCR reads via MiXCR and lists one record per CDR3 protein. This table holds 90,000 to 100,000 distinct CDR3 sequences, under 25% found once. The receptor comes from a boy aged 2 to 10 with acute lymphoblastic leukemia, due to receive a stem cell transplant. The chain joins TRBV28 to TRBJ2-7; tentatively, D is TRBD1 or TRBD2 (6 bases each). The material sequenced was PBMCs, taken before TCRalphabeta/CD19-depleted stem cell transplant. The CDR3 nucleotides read TGTGCCAGCACCCCTTGGGGGGCGAGAAACTACGAGCAGTACTTC. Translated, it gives CASTPWGARNYEQYF. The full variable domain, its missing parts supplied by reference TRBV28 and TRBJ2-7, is DVKVTQSSRYLVKRTGEKVFLECVQDMDHENMFWYRQDPGLGLRLIYFSYDVKMKEKGDIPEGYSVSREKKERFSLILESASTNQTSMYLCASTPWGARNYEQYFGPGTRLTVT.